Below are 21 T cell receptor beta chains sequenced from a single sample in a study of CD8 T cells in ankylosing spondylitis. The study's findings and limits: Among TCR beta sequences, a motif of eight or nine highly homologous variants appeared characteristic of ankylosing spondylitis blood.

TCRdb re-called the 5' RACE reads with MiXCR, one entry per CDR3 protein. Of around 91,000 distinct CDR3 sequences detected, about 8.3% appear once; the ten largest clones hold 25% to 35%. These receptors are not linked to any known antigen. The source material was blood, either unsorted or a sorted T cell fraction (not recorded which). The receptors were gathered from a male donor with ankylosing spondylitis.

This clonotype occurred a few times. The chain carries TRBV7-8 and TRBJ2-3; D unresolved. Between the trimmed V and J ends, which lost 5 bases and 1 base, there was a span of 16 bases. The CDR3 covers 16 residues. Germline V gene data show CDR1 as SGHVS and CDR2 as FQNEAQ. CDR3 protein: CASSPRPYTRTDTQYF. The CDR3 nucleotides are TGTGCCAGCAGCCCCCGACCCTATACCCGCACAGATACGCAGTATTTT.

A few counts support this clonotype. J is TRBJ2-3 and V is TRBV7-9; TRBD2 aligns across 8 bases. With 4 bases clipped from V and 2 bases from J, the junction kept 8 bases outside the gene matches. In germline, CDR1 is SEHNR, CDR2 FQNEAQ (reference sequence). The CDR3 is 16 amino acids. DNA for the CDR3: TGTGCCAGCAGCTCCGCGATAGCGGGGTCCACAGATACGCAGTATTTT. This gives the protein CASSSAIAGSTDTQYF.

The chain couples TRBV7-9 to TRBJ2-3, with a possible D match to TRBD1 (6 bases). Trimming shortened V by 4 bases and J by 3 bases, and 14 bases separated the two germline ends. CDR3 length: 15 amino acids. From germline, CDR1 is SEHNR and CDR2 FQNEAQ (reference sequence). The CDR3 is CASSSEGTLTDTQYF. The CDR3 DNA follows: TGTGCCAGCAGCTCCGAGGGGACACTAACAGATACGCAGTATTTT.

This clonotype showed up many times. This chain joins TRBV7-9 and TRBJ2-2, with D maybe TRBD1 (6 bases). The CDR3 contains 14 residues. The V and J ends lost 11 bases and 3 bases respectively, with 16 bases between them. CDR1 and CDR2 from the germline V gene are SEHNR and FQNEAQ (reference sequence). CDR3 bases: TGTGCCCGGGAATCAGGGGCGGACACCGGGGAGCTGTTTTTT. Translating it yields CARESGADTGELFF.

There are a few counts of this clonotype. The rearrangement links TRBV24-1 to TRBJ1-1; 10 bases align to TRBD1. Per germline, CDR1 KGHDR and CDR2 SFDVKD. Unmatched junction bases numbered 8, after V lost 2 bases and J lost 3 bases. The CDR3 is made up of 17 amino acids. The CDR3 nucleotides are TGTGCCACCAGTGATTCCGGGACAGGGGACCGGGACACTGAAGCTTTCTTT. Its protein is CATSDSGTGDRDTEAFF.

The genes are TRBV7-8 and TRBJ2-3, with TRBD1 as a possible D gene (5 bases). The V gene lost 0 bases and the J gene lost 3 bases, with 19 bases spanning the gap. This CDR3 contains 18 residues. Germline CDR1 is SGHVS and CDR2 is FQNEAQ. CDR3 coding DNA: TGTGCCAGCAGCTTAGCTCTACGGAAGCGACAGAGGACAGATACGCAGTATTTT. Its protein is CASSLALRKRQRTDTQYF.

This rearrangement joins TRBV14 to TRBJ1-3, with D uncertain. Germline V gives CDR1 SGHDN, CDR2 FVKESK. This CDR3 region has 15 residues. Trimming shortened V by 4 bases and J by 6 bases, and 16 bases separated the two germline ends. The CDR3 sequence: CASSLTPEVANTIYF. As DNA, the CDR3 is TGTGCCAGCAGCCTAACCCCAGAGGTTGCAAACACCATATATTTT.

Many counts were recorded for this clonotype. CDR3 in DNA: TGCAGCGTTCACGACTCCACCGGGCTGGGCTATGGCTACACCTTC. It is translated as CSVHDSTGLGYGYTF. This chain uses TRBV29-1 with TRBJ1-2; unclear D gene. V was clipped by 5 bases and J by 4 bases, with 20 bases between them. The germline V gene has CDR1 SQVTM and CDR2 ANQGSEA. This CDR3 has 15 amino acids. Filled out from reference TRBV29-1 and TRBJ1-2, the complete variable domain reads SAVISQKPSRDICQRGTSLTIQCQVDSQVTMMFWYRQQPGQSLTLIATANQGSEATYESGFVIDKFPISRPNLTFSTLTVSNMSPEDSSIYLCSVHDSTGLGYGYTFGSGTRLTVV.

This clonotype occurred a few times. The chain is built from TRBV7-6 and TRBJ2-1, with TRBD2 as a possible D gene (6 bases). Trimming pared 10 bases from V and 8 bases from J, leaving 15 bases between. This CDR3 region has 12 residues. Germline CDR1 reads SGHVS; CDR2 reads FNYEAQ. The CDR3 is CAITDRDYEQFF. Here the CDR3 DNA reads TGTGCCATCACCGACCGGGACTATGAGCAGTTCTTC.

This clonotype showed up many times. This chain joins TRBV7-9 and TRBJ2-3; D is uncertain. The V gene's germline CDR1 is SEHNR and CDR2 FQNEAQ (reference sequence). Trimming removed 2 bases at V and 6 bases at J, with 15 bases between. CDR3 length: 15 residues. The CDR3 DNA reads as TGTGCCAGCAGCTTAAGCCAGAATCTCGGGGATACGCAGTATTTT. Its translation: CASSLSQNLGDTQYF.

This clonotype was counted only a few times. The chain is built from TRBV27 and TRBJ2-1, with D uncertain. The CDR3 totals 15 residues. Germline lookup yields CDR1 MNHEY and CDR2 SMNVEV (reference sequence). The V and J ends lost 3 bases and 9 bases respectively, with 18 bases between them. The CDR3 coding sequence is TGTGCCAGCAGTTTTCTACGCGCCGAAACCCCTGAGCAGTTCTTC. Amino acids: CASSFLRAETPEQFF.

This clonotype came up a few times. The chain employs TRBV19 and TRBJ2-7; D not certain. This CDR3 has 14 residues. V gave up 5 bases and J gave up 2 bases, with 13 bases separating them. In germline, CDR1 is LNHDA, CDR2 SQIVND (reference sequence). CDR3 DNA sequence: TGTGCCAGTAGTGTTTCCGACGGACCCTACGAGCAGTACGTC. The encoded protein is CASSVSDGPYEQYV.

This clonotype is classed as medium-sized. This rearrangement joins TRBV27 to TRBJ2-2, with a weak D call TRBD2 (6 bases). Trimming cost V 1 base and J 4 bases, with 10 bases left between them. Germline CDR1 and CDR2: MNHEY and SMNVEV (reference sequence). The CDR3 spans 15 residues. CDR3 sequence: CASSLFGGITGELFF. CDR3 nucleotide sequence: TGTGCCAGCAGTTTATTTGGCGGGATCACCGGGGAGCTGTTTTTT.

This chain connects TRBV12-5 to TRBJ2-2; D gene unclear. V shed 6 bases and J shed 7 bases, with 6 bases lying between them. The germline V gene encodes CDR1 LGHNT and CDR2 FRNRAP. The CDR3 has 11 amino acids. CDR3 protein: CASGSIGELFF. The DNA of the CDR3 is TGTGCTAGTGGGAGTATCGGGGAGCTGTTTTTT.

This clonotype showed up many times. The conserved closing phenylalanine or tryptophan is absent in this CDR3, likely reflecting a read error. The DNA is left out, because the CDR3 cannot be placed on it with certainty; the CDR3 is given as TCRdb lists it. This chain connects TRBV6-1 to TRBJ2-7; the table gives TRBD2 as D, unverified against the DNA. The CDR3 is made up of 14 amino acids, end residues included. CDR1 and CDR2 from the germline V gene are MNHNS and SASEGT. CDR3 residues: CASRDRTSGAPLSI.

This clonotype was seen ten or more times. The genes are TRBV12-3 or TRBV12-4 and TRBJ2-5; 7 bases map to TRBD2. The CDR3 contains 15 residues. Losses at the gene ends were 3 bases for V and 5 bases for J; bases not matched to a gene: 9. CDR3 sequence: CASSFVRAGYETQYF. CDR3 bases: TGTGCCAGCAGTTTCGTCCGAGCGGGATACGAGACCCAGTACTTC.

This chain links TRBV6-4 with TRBJ2-1; 8 bases are shared with TRBD2. The V and J ends lost 5 bases and 4 bases, in that order; junction bases with no gene match: 10. From germline, CDR1 is MRHNA and CDR2 SNTAGT. The length of the CDR3 is 16 residues. For the CDR3, the DNA is TGTGCCAGCAGTCCCCTTCGGGGGGGCAGTTACAATGAGCAGTTCTTC. This gives the protein CASSPLRGGSYNEQFF.

This clonotype was detected a few times. The rearrangement joins TRBV20-1 to TRBJ2-6; 11 nucleotides align to TRBD2. The ends lost 5 bases at V and 3 bases at J; junction bases unmatched: 15. Per the germline V gene, CDR1 is DFQATT and CDR2 is SNEGSKA (reference sequence). The CDR3 has 19 amino acids. The CDR3 loop is CSAPAEYSGRASGANVLTF. CDR3 bases: TGCAGTGCTCCCGCGGAATATAGCGGGAGGGCCAGTGGGGCCAACGTCCTGACTTTC.

There are a few counts of this clonotype. V gene TRBV6-5 combines with J gene TRBJ2-1; D remains unclear. This CDR3 contains 14 residues. From germline, CDR1 is MNHEY and CDR2 SVGAGI. Trimming shortened V by 1 base and J by 8 bases, and 12 bases separated the two germline ends. CDR3 nucleotides: TGTGCCAGCAGTTACTGGGCTAGTTCAGATGAGCAGTTCTTC. It translates to CASSYWASSDEQFF.

This clonotype was recorded many times. V and J are TRBV12-3 or TRBV12-4 and TRBJ2-1; D gene unclear. CDR3 length: 14 residues. V lost 2 bases to trimming and J lost 8 bases, with 13 bases between them. CDR3 amino acids: CASSLSSLRYEQFF. DNA for the CDR3: TGTGCCAGCAGTTTATCCAGTTTGCGTTATGAGCAGTTCTTC.

This chain joins TRBV12-3 or TRBV12-4 and TRBJ2-7; D unclear. CDR3 length: 13 residues. The V end was cut by 3 bases, the J end by 1 base, with 7 bases between. CDR3 sequence (DNA): TGTGCCAGCAGTTTGGACCTGTCCTACGAGCAGTACTTC. Translation: CASSLDLSYEQYF.